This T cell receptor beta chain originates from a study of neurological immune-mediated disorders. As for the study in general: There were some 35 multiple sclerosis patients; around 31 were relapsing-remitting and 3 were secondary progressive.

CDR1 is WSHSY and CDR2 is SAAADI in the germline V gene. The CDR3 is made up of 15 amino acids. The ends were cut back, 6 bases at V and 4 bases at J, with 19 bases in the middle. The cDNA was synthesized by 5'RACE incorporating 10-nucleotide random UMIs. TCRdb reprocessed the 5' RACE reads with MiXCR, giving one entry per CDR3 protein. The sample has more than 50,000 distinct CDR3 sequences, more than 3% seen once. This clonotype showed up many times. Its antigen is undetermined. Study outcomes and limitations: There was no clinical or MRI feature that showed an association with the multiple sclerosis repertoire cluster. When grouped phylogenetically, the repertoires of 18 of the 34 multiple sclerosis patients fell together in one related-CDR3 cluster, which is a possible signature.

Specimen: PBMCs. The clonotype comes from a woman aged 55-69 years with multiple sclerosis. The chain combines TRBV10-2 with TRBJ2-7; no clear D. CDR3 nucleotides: TGCGCCAGCAGGAAGGGCCCTGCAAGGCTATACGAGCAGTACTTC. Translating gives CASRKGPARLYEQYF.